This entry lists 19 T cell receptor beta chains sequenced from one sample in a study of CD8+CD57+ T cells in acquired aplastic anemia. Genomic DNA was employed as the template in profiling TCR beta VDJ and CDR3. A single record per CDR3 protein comes from TCRdb applying MiXCR to the reads. The sample lists approximately 100,000 distinct CDR3 sequences; less than 75% were seen once. Whoever was chosen for sequencing had shown CD8+CD57+ cell expansion by flow cytometry. Sequencing input: sorted CD4+, CD8+, or CD8+CD57+ T cells (not recorded which) from PBMCs. These receptors all come from a human donor with aplastic anemia.

The chain recombines TRBV9 with TRBJ2-5; no definite D call. The J call may be faulty, since TRBJ2-1 better matches the DNA end. The CDR3 runs to 14 residues. CDR1 is SGDLS, CDR2 YYNGEE, per germline. This CDR3 is CASSSGSRVSEQFF. Here the CDR3 DNA reads TGTGCCAGCAGTTCCGGGTCCCGGGTGTCGGAGCAGTTCTTC.

This rearrangement joins TRBV29-1 to TRBJ2-5; 7 nucleotides line up with TRBD2. After removal of 6 bases from V and 5 bases from J, the junction contained 6 bases not matched to a gene. The CDR3 covers 12 residues. CDR1 SQVTM and CDR2 ANQGSEA come from the germline V gene. CDR3 sequence: CSVATSLETQYF. DNA of the CDR3: TGCAGCGTCGCGACTAGCTTGGAGACCCAGTACTTC. The entire variable domain, with the rest obtained from reference TRBV29-1 and TRBJ2-5, is as follows: SAVISQKPSRDICQRGTSLTIQCQVDSQVTMMFWYRQQPGQSLTLIATANQGSEATYESGFVIDKFPISRPNLTFSTLTVSNMSPEDSSIYLCSVATSLETQYFGPGTRLLVL.

V and J are TRBV29-1 and TRBJ2-2; TRBD1 agrees at 8 bases. CDR1 is SQVTM, CDR2 ANQGSEA, per germline. The CDR3 totals 14 residues. V was pared by 4 bases and J by 6 bases, with 7 bases of the junction left unmatched. The CDR3 region has the DNA TGCAGCGTTGTGGGTGACAGGGGCGCCGGGGAGCTGTTTTTT. Protein product: CSVVGDRGAGELFF.

This clonotype was seen only once. This chain joins TRBV2 and TRBJ2-5; TRBD2 aligns across 12 bases. The J call is uncertain, as TRBJ2-1 better fits the DNA end. The CDR3 is made up of 16 amino acids. Germline values: CDR1 SNHLY, CDR2 FYNNEI. The CDR3 bases are TGTGCCAGCACGCGGACTAGCGGGATCTCCTACAATGAGCAGTTCTTC. Encoded protein: CASTRTSGISYNEQFF.

This clonotype has just a few counts. This chain connects TRBV10-1 to TRBJ2-3, with TRBD1 matching 9 bases. Germline V CDR1 and CDR2: WNHNN, SYGVQD (reference sequence). There are 17 residues in the CDR3. The trim removed 9 bases at V and 0 bases at J, leaving 13 bases unmatched. CDR3 in amino acids: CARTGTGKLLSTDTQYF. For the CDR3, the DNA is TGCGCCAGGACCGGGACAGGGAAGCTTCTGAGCACAGATACGCAGTATTTT.

The rearrangement links TRBV6-4 to TRBJ2-3, with 11 bases lining up with TRBD1. The J segment lost 4 bases and the V segment lost 3 bases, leaving 0 bases of the junction unmatched. This CDR3 contains 14 residues. CDR1 is MRHNA, CDR2 SNTAGT, per germline. The CDR3 loop is CASSEGQGADTQYF. The DNA of the CDR3 is TGTGCCAGCAGTGAGGGACAGGGGGCAGATACGCAGTATTTT.

The chain uses TRBV20-1 and TRBJ2-2; no clear D. V dropped 0 bases and J dropped 7 bases, with 12 bases sitting between them. From germline, CDR1 is DFQATT and CDR2 SNEGSKA (reference sequence). The CDR3 totals 14 residues. The CDR3 loop reads CSARDSGLVGELFF. The CDR3 bases are TGCAGTGCTAGAGATTCAGGCTTGGTCGGGGAGCTGTTTTTT.

This clonotype came up once. With a much larger clone just one base away, this may be a read error. The conserved phenylalanine or tryptophan is not found at the CDR3 terminus, so this likely reflects a read error. The chain joins TRBV2 to TRBJ1-5; a possible D gene is TRBD1 (5 bases). V was trimmed by 9 bases and J by 3 bases, leaving 9 bases between them. The CDR3 consists of 12 residues. Germline CDR1 and CDR2: SNHLY and FYNNEI. The CDR3 sequence is CASQDTNQPQHL. DNA of the CDR3: TGTGCCAGTCAGGACACCAATCAGCCCCAGCATTTA.

This clonotype occurred a few times. The CDR3 sequence: CASSDVGVTGELFF. As DNA, the CDR3 is TGTGCCAGCAGTGACGTAGGGGTCACCGGGGAGCTGTTTTTT. This sequence joins TRBV6-1 and TRBJ2-2; D might be TRBD1 (5 bases). CDR3 length: 14 residues. The germline V gene encodes CDR1 MNHNS and CDR2 SASEGT. Trimming shortened V by 3 bases and J by 4 bases, and 9 bases separated the two germline ends.

The J gene is TRBJ1-6, the V gene TRBV10-2; D perhaps matches TRBD1 (5 bases). The CDR3 covers 15 residues. Germline loops: CDR1 WSHSY, CDR2 SAAADI. The V and J ends lost 0 bases and 9 bases respectively, with 12 bases between them. The CDR3 sequence: CASSESGRVASPLHF. CDR3 sequence (DNA): TGCGCCAGCAGTGAGTCGGGCAGGGTTGCTTCACCCCTCCACTTT.

This clonotype was picked up many times. This sequence joins TRBV7-9 and TRBJ1-1, with 7 bases fitting TRBD1. V trimming: 5 bases; J trimming: 2 bases; junction bases outside the gene matches: 8. Germline V gene sequence: CDR1 SEHNR, CDR2 FQNEAQ (reference sequence). CDR3 length equals 15 residues. The CDR3 sequence: CASSHWTGFNTEAFF. The CDR3 DNA reads as TGTGCCAGCAGCCACTGGACAGGATTCAACACTGAAGCTTTCTTT.

This rearrangement joins TRBV7-3 to TRBJ2-7; TRBD1 is a possible D gene (6 bases). The CDR3 is made up of 11 amino acids. V was trimmed by 5 bases and J by 5 bases, leaving 7 bases between them. CDR1 is SGHTA and CDR2 is FQGTGA in the germline V gene. The CDR3 sequence is CASSNRDEQYF. The DNA of the CDR3 is TGTGCCAGCAGCAACAGGGACGAGCAGTACTTC.

The rearrangement links TRBV15 to TRBJ2-1; D unresolved. The CDR3 has 14 amino acids. V was clipped by 0 bases and J by 6 bases, with 9 bases between them. CDR1 is LNHNV and CDR2 is YYDKDF in the germline V gene (reference sequence). DNA of the CDR3: TGTGCCACCAGCAGAGATCGGTGGGGCAATGAGCAGTTCTTC. Its protein is CATSRDRWGNEQFF.

Only a few counts were recorded for this clonotype. A single base separates this from a much larger clone, so it may be a read error. Likely a read error: the CDR3 ends without its conserved phenylalanine or tryptophan. The chain is built from TRBV20-1 and TRBJ1-5, with D unclear. Germline assignment: CDR1 DFQATT and CDR2 SNEGSKA (reference sequence). Trimming took 1 base from V and 2 from J, leaving 6 bases between them. The CDR3 extends over 13 amino acids. The CDR3 sequence is CSARAGGNQPQHL. CDR3 DNA sequence: TGCAGTGCTAGAGCCGGGGGCAATCAGCCCCAGCATCTT.

This clonotype has only a few counts. V usage is TRBV12-3 or TRBV12-4 and J usage is TRBJ2-3; TRBD2 is a possible D gene (6 bases). This CDR3 spans 14 amino acids. Trimming took 1 base from V and 1 from J, leaving 6 bases between them. The DNA for the CDR3 is TGTGCCAGCAGTTTAGGCGGGGGCACAGATACGCAGTATTTT. Translated: CASSLGGGTDTQYF.

The V and J genes are TRBV20-1 and TRBJ1-5; D is uncertain. The V end was cut by 0 bases, the J end by 0 bases, with 6 bases between. CDR3 length equals 14 residues. Germline CDR1 DFQATT, CDR2 SNEGSKA (reference sequence). The CDR3 reads CSARDEYSNQPQHF. For the CDR3, the DNA is TGCAGTGCTAGAGATGAGTATAGCAATCAGCCCCAGCATTTT.

V and J are TRBV10-2 and TRBJ1-2; 9 nucleotides align to TRBD1. The germline gives CDR1 WSHSY, CDR2 SAAADI. The CDR3 loop spans 13 amino acids. V was pared by 5 bases and J by 6 bases, with 4 bases of the junction left unmatched. For the CDR3, the DNA is TGCGCCAGCAGTAGAACAGGGGGCGATGGCTACACCTTC. As protein: CASSRTGGDGYTF.

This clonotype was seen more than once but under ten times. The chain uses TRBV10-1 and TRBJ2-3, with D perhaps being TRBD1 or TRBD2 (6 bases each). With 1 base removed from V and 2 bases from J, the gap between germline ends came to 10 bases. This CDR3 is 15 amino acids long. CDR1 WNHNN and CDR2 SYGVQD come from the germline V gene (reference sequence). The CDR3 is CASSELGGSTDTQYF. The CDR3 DNA follows: TGCGCCAGCAGTGAGTTGGGGGGCTCCACAGATACGCAGTATTTT.

The genes are TRBV2 and TRBJ2-7, with 10 nucleotides matching TRBD1. Trimming cost V 6 bases and J 1 base; bases outside gene matches: 15. Per germline, CDR1 SNHLY and CDR2 FYNNEI. This CDR3 is built from 18 residues. CDR3 sequence reads: CASRGGQGIARGSYEQYF. CDR3 in DNA: TGTGCCAGCAGGGGGGGACAGGGGATAGCTCGTGGTTCCTACGAGCAGTACTTC.